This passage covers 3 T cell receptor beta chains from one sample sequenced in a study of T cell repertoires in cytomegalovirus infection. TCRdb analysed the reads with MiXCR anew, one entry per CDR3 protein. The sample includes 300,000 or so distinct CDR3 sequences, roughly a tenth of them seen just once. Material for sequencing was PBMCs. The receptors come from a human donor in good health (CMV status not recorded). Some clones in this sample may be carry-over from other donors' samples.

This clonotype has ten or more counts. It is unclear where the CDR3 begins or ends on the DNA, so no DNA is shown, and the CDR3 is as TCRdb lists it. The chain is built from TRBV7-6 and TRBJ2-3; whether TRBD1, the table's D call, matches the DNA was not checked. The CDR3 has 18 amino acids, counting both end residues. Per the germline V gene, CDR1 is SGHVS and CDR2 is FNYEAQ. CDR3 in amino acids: CASSTSYPGTGQSVTQYF.

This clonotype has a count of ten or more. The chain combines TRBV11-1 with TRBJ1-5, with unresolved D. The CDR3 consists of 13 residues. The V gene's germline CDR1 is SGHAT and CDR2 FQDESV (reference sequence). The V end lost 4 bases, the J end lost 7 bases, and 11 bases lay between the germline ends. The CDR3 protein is CASSSDAFQPQHF. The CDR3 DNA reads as TGTGCCAGCAGCTCGGACGCGTTCCAGCCCCAGCATTTT.

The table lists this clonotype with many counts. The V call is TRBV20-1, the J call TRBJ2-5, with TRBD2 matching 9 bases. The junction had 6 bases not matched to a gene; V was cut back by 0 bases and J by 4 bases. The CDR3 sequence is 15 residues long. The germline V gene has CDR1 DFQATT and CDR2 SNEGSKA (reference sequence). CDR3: CSARDRVAGAETQYF. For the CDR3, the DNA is TGCAGTGCTAGAGATAGGGTAGCGGGGGCAGAGACCCAGTACTTC.